This T cell receptor (beta chain) was identified during a study of blood T cell repertoires in COVID-19. Germline CDR1 is MDHEN and CDR2 is SYDVKM. This CDR3 is built from 18 residues. The junction had 18 bases not matched to a gene; V was cut back by 6 bases and J by 7 bases. Sequenced by immunoSEQ multiplex PCR; TCRdb stores in-frame clones only, minus some. The sample has 100,000 to 130,000 clones; about 85% are singletons. Sequences were obtained from peripheral blood. The gene calls are TRBV28 and TRBJ1-6; 7 bases fit TRBD1. The receptor was derived from a woman in her 70s with acute or convalescent COVID-19. CDR3 sequence: CASSSSWTGMGRNSPLHF. The CDR3 region has the DNA TGTGCCAGCAGCTCCTCGTGGACAGGAATGGGGCGAAATTCACCCCTCCACTTT.